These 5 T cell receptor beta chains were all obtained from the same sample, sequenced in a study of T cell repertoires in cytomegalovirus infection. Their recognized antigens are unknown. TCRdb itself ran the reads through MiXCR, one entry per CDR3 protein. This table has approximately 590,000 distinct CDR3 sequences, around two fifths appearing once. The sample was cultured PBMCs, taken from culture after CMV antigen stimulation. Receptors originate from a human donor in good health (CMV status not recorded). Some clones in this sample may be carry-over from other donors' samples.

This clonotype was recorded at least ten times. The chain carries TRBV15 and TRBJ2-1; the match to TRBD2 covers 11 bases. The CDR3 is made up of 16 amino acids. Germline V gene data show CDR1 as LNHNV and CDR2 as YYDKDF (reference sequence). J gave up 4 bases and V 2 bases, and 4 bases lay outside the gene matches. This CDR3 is CATSRPGTSGYNEQFF. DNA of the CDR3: TGTGCCACCAGCAGACCCGGGACTAGCGGATACAATGAGCAGTTCTTC.

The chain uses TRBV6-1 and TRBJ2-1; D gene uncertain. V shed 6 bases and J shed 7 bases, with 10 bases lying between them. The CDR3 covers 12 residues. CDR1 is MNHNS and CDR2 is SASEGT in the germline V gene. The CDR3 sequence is CASRTLRNEQFF. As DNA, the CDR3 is TGTGCCAGCAGGACCCTGAGGAATGAGCAGTTCTTC.

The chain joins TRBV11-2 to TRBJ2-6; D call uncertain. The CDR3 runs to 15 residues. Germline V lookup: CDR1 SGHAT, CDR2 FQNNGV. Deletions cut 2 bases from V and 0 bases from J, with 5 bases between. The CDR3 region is CASSLLRSGANVLTF. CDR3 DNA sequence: TGTGCCAGCAGCTTACTCCGCTCTGGGGCCAACGTCCTGACTTTC.

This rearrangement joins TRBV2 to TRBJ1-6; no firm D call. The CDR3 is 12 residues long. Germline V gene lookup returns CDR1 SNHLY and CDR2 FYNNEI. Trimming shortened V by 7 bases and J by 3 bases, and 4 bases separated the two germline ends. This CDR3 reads CASTLYNSPLHF. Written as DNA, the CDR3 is TGTGCCAGCACCCTCTATAATTCACCCCTCCACTTT. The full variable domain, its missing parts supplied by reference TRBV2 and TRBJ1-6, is EPEVTQTPSHQVTQMGQEVILRCVPISNHLYFYWYRQILGQKVEFLVSFYNNEISEKSEIFDDQFSVERPDGSNFTLKIRSTKLEDSAMYFCASTLYNSPLHFGNGTRLTVT.

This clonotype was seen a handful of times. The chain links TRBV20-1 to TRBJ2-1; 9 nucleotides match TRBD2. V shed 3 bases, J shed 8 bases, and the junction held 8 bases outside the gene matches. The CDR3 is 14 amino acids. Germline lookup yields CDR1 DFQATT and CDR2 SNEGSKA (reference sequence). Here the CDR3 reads CSASLAGGGDEQFF. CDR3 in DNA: TGCAGTGCTAGTCTGGCTGGCGGGGGGGATGAGCAGTTCTTC.